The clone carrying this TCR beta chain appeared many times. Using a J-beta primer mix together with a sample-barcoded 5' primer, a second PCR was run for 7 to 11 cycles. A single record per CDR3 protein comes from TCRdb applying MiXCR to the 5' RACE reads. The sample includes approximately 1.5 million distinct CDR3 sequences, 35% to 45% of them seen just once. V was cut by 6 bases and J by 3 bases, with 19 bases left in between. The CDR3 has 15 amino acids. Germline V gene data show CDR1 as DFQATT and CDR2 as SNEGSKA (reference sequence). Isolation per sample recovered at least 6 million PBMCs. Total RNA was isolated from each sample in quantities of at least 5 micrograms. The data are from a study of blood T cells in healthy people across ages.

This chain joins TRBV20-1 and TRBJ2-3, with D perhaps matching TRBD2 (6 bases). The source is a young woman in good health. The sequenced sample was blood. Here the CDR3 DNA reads TGCAGTGCGGGCGGTGGCGCGGGGAGAACAGATACGCAGTATTTT. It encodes CSAGGGAGRTDTQYF.